The rows below give T cell receptor beta chains drawn from one sample of a study of cytomegalovirus exposure and HLA in healthy donors. Sequencing used immunoSEQ multiplex PCR; TCRdb keeps in-frame clones, though not all of them. The sample holds about 120,000 clones; about four fifths are singletons and the top ten take roughly 2.2%. The material sequenced was PBMCs. The receptors here all came from a woman in her forties in good health and CMV-seronegative. Each CDR3 is given with its conserved first and last residue. The D gene is left open where the match is weak. Some rows mark clone size as missing; the rest say once, few, many or name a class of expanded clone.

CDR3 protein | CDR3 DNA | clone size | D gene | J gene | V gene | CDR3 length
CASSYSRVLLFF | TGTGCCAGCAGTTACTCTAGAGTACTGCTGTTTTTT | few | . | TRBJ1-4 | TRBV6-5 | 12
CASSPGLAGGDEQFF | TGCGCCAGCAGCCCCGGACTAGCGGGGGGGGATGAGCAGTTCTTC | . | TRBD2 | TRBJ2-1 | TRBV5-1 | 15
CASPLGTGRGEQYF | TGTGCCAGCCCCCTCGGGACAGGGCGCGGCGAGCAGTACTTC | . | TRBD1 | TRBJ2-7 | TRBV2 | 14
CVGGRATDTQYF | TGTGTCGGTGGGCGGGCGACAGATACGCAGTATTTT | . | . | TRBJ2-3 | TRBV30 | 12
CASSQNRDSNYGYTF | TGTGCCAGCAGTCAGAACCGGGACAGCAACTATGGCTACACCTTC | . | TRBD1 | TRBJ1-2 | TRBV7-3 | 15
CASSTYRAGGYEQYF | TGTGCCAGCAGCACCTACCGGGCAGGGGGCTACGAGCAGTACTTC | once | TRBD1 | TRBJ2-7 | TRBV6-5 | 15
CASSTGTSGREVFF | TGTGCCAGCAGCACCGGGACTAGCGGGAGGGAGGTGTTCTTC | . | TRBD2 | TRBJ2-1 | TRBV11-3 | 14
CASSSGLAGGGSYEQYF | TGTGCCAGCAGTTCGGGACTAGCGGGAGGGGGTTCCTACGAGCAGTACTTC | . | TRBD2 | TRBJ2-7 | TRBV28 | 17
CASSKEEGGNTDTQYF | TGTGCCAGCAGCAAAGAAGAGGGCGGTAACACAGATACGCAGTATTTT | . | . | TRBJ2-3 | TRBV21-1 | 16
CASSLARGPPYEQYF | TGTGCCAGCAGCTTAGCCCGCGGTCCTCCCTACGAGCAGTACTTC | few | . | TRBJ2-7 | TRBV7-2 | 15
CASSRDDLTGRNTEAFF | TGTGCCAGCAGCCGCGACGACCTGACAGGACGAAACACTGAAGCTTTCTTT | . | . | TRBJ1-1 | TRBV7-2 | 17
CASSQGASGVFYEQYF | TGCGCCAGCAGCCAAGGGGCTAGCGGAGTTTTCTACGAGCAGTACTTC | few | TRBD2 | TRBJ2-7 | TRBV4-3 | 16
CAITVPNYGYTF | TGTGCGATAACAGTCCCTAACTATGGCTACACCTTC | . | . | TRBJ1-2 | TRBV2 | 12
CASKPGQGVVKNQPQHF | TGTGCCAGCAAGCCGGGACAGGGGGTGGTTAAGAATCAGCCCCAGCATTTT | . | TRBD1 | TRBJ1-5 | TRBV28 | 17
CASSRQGAFYGYTF | TGTGCCAGTAGTCGACAGGGGGCTTTCTATGGCTACACCTTC | . | TRBD1 | TRBJ1-2 | TRBV19 | 14
CASSLGLAGEQYF | TGTGCCAGCTCACTAGGACTAGCAGGTGAGCAGTACTTC | . | TRBD2 | TRBJ2-5 | TRBV18 | 13
CASSGSTGEGSPLHF | TGTGCCAGCAGTGGATCGACAGGGGAAGGTTCACCCCTCCACTTT | . | TRBD1 | TRBJ1-6 | TRBV25-1 | 15
CASSFLLAGGQETQYF | TGTGCCAGCAGCTTTCTACTAGCGGGAGGCCAAGAGACCCAGTACTTC | . | TRBD2 | TRBJ2-5 | TRBV7-2 | 16
CASSFRQGGGRAPNEQFF | TGTGCCAGCAGTTTCAGACAGGGAGGCGGGAGGGCCCCCAATGAGCAGTTCTTC | once | TRBD2 | TRBJ2-1 | TRBV27 | 18
CASSVGSGGVPSYEQYF | TGTGCCAGCAGCGTAGGTAGCGGGGGCGTTCCATCCTACGAGCAGTACTTC | . | TRBD2 | TRBJ2-7 | TRBV9 | 17
CASGLGGLAGGETQYF | TGTGCTAGTGGTTTGGGAGGACTAGCGGGAGGAGAGACCCAGTACTTC | . | TRBD2 | TRBJ2-5 | TRBV12-5 | 16
CASSLGDSRTDTQYF | TGCGCCAGCAGCTTGGGGGACAGCCGCACAGATACGCAGTATTTT | . | TRBD1 | TRBJ2-3 | TRBV5-1 | 15
CASSPSGTYGELFF | TGTGCCAGCTCACCTAGCGGGACGTACGGGGAGCTGTTTTTT | . | TRBD2 | TRBJ2-2 | TRBV18 | 14
CASSLEGRGTEAFF | TGTGCCAGCAGCTTGGAGGGGAGGGGCACTGAAGCTTTCTTT | . | . | TRBJ1-1 | TRBV5-4 | 14
CASSIKDSYEQYF | TGTGCCAGTAGTATTAAAGACTCCTACGAGCAGTACTTC | . | . | TRBJ2-7 | TRBV19 | 13
CASSYDSYSYEQYF | TGTGCCAGCAGTTACGACTCATACTCCTACGAGCAGTACTTC | few | . | TRBJ2-7 | TRBV6-5 | 14
CASSPRSEDTQYF | TGTGCCAGCAGCCCCAGATCAGAAGATACGCAGTATTTT | . | . | TRBJ2-3 | TRBV7-3 | 13
CAISTTSGVETQYF | TGTGCCATCAGTACGACTAGCGGGGTTGAGACCCAGTACTTC | . | TRBD2 | TRBJ2-5 | TRBV10-3 | 14
CASSTNLAGRTGELFF | TGTGCCAGCAGCACTAATCTAGCGGGAAGAACCGGGGAGCTGTTTTTT | . | TRBD2 | TRBJ2-2 | TRBV7-3 | 16
CASSRGLGQGGTGELFF | TGCGCCAGCAGCAGAGGTCTGGGGCAGGGGGGAACCGGGGAGCTGTTTTTT | . | . | TRBJ2-2 | TRBV5-1 | 17
CASSEFYSNQPQHF | TGTGCCAGCAGTGAATTTTATAGCAATCAGCCCCAGCATTTT | . | . | TRBJ1-5 | TRBV2 | 14
CASSLGRGTVIPLSNQPQHF | TGCGCCAGCAGCTTGGGCAGGGGCACCGTAATCCCCCTTAGCAATCAGCCCCAGCATTTT | . | . | TRBJ1-5 | TRBV5-1 | 20
CASSLRGAPSYNEQFF | TGTGCCAGCAGCTTACGAGGAGCCCCCTCCTACAATGAGCAGTTCTTC | . | . | TRBJ2-1 | TRBV7-3 | 16
CASSPGTVNYGYTF | TGTGCCAGCTCACCCGGGACAGTCAACTATGGCTACACCTTC | . | TRBD1 | TRBJ1-2 | TRBV18 | 14
CASSLATGAQETQYF | TGTGCCAGCAGCCTAGCAACGGGTGCACAAGAGACCCAGTACTTC | . | . | TRBJ2-5 | TRBV9 | 15
CASIRTSGSPDTQYF | TGTGCCAGTATCAGGACTAGCGGGTCTCCAGATACGCAGTATTTT | few | TRBD2 | TRBJ2-3 | TRBV19 | 15
CASSSSGTYLWEQYF | TGTGCCAGCAGTTCCTCCGGGACATATCTCTGGGAGCAGTACTTC | . | . | TRBJ2-7 | TRBV28 | 15